Listed below are T cell receptor beta chains from one sample, sequenced in a study of cytomegalovirus exposure and HLA in healthy donors. Only in-frame clones appear in the TCRdb table, and some are missing; sequencing was by immunoSEQ multiplex PCR. The sample carries around 80,000 clones, 85% to 95% recorded once. The sequenced sample consisted of PBMCs. These TCRs come from a woman aged 18-30 years in good health and CMV-seronegative. Both conserved end residues are trimmed from each CDR3. Each record gives: V gene, J gene, clone size, CDR3 protein. Expanded clones get a size class; other rows say once, few or many, or leave the size out.

v_call: TRBV5-1
j_call: TRBJ2-5
clone_size: .
cdr3_aa: ASSKPDRPETQY

v_call: TRBV4-1
j_call: TRBJ1-5
clone_size: .
cdr3_aa: ASSQVPQGRSNQPQH

v_call: TRBV28
j_call: TRBJ1-3
clone_size: .
cdr3_aa: ASSWDSLSGNTIY

v_call: TRBV7-2
j_call: TRBJ2-2
clone_size: .
cdr3_aa: ASSLVGTGNTGELF

v_call: TRBV7-8
j_call: TRBJ2-3
clone_size: .
cdr3_aa: ASSAPLAGGPDTQY

v_call: TRBV28
j_call: TRBJ1-5
clone_size: .
cdr3_aa: ASNTTTGPYQPQH

v_call: TRBV5-1
j_call: TRBJ1-2
clone_size: .
cdr3_aa: ASSPFDRYYGYT

v_call: TRBV6-5
j_call: TRBJ2-3
clone_size: .
cdr3_aa: ASSYHSGVDTQY

v_call: TRBV5-1
j_call: TRBJ1-2
clone_size: .
cdr3_aa: ASSLNLPANYGYT

v_call: TRBV7-2
j_call: TRBJ2-5
clone_size: once
cdr3_aa: ASSLAPGSQETQY

v_call: TRBV7-9
j_call: TRBJ2-1
clone_size: .
cdr3_aa: ASSHTSGGADEQF

v_call: TRBV29-1
j_call: TRBJ2-5
clone_size: .
cdr3_aa: SVNPGQGARETQY

v_call: TRBV7-8
j_call: TRBJ1-2
clone_size: .
cdr3_aa: ASSLGTTPVYT

v_call: TRBV4-1
j_call: TRBJ1-1
clone_size: .
cdr3_aa: ASSQVLAGPLAF

v_call: TRBV30
j_call: TRBJ1-3
clone_size: .
cdr3_aa: AWSRTGYSGNTIY

v_call: TRBV30
j_call: TRBJ1-1
clone_size: .
cdr3_aa: AWSRDMNTEAF

v_call: TRBV6-6
j_call: TRBJ2-1
clone_size: .
cdr3_aa: ASSYGGALTSNEQF

v_call: TRBV28
j_call: TRBJ2-7
clone_size: .
cdr3_aa: ASSRDRGPPYEQY

v_call: TRBV9
j_call: TRBJ1-3
clone_size: .
cdr3_aa: ASSVAPSSGNTIY

v_call: TRBV18
j_call: TRBJ2-3
clone_size: .
cdr3_aa: ASSPPRRDRTTDTQY

v_call: TRBV7-9
j_call: TRBJ2-1
clone_size: .
cdr3_aa: ASSLAQGSYNEQF

v_call: TRBV27
j_call: TRBJ2-7
clone_size: .
cdr3_aa: ASSLMTNYEQY

v_call: TRBV18
j_call: TRBJ2-2
clone_size: once
cdr3_aa: ASSPGLALITGELF

v_call: TRBV4-3
j_call: TRBJ1-5
clone_size: .
cdr3_aa: ASSQEVGQVNQPQH

v_call: TRBV7-9
j_call: TRBJ1-1
clone_size: once
cdr3_aa: ASSPKTGDTEAF

v_call: TRBV28
j_call: TRBJ2-7
clone_size: .
cdr3_aa: ASRSQTGSAGVFSYEQY

v_call: TRBV5-1
j_call: TRBJ2-1
clone_size: .
cdr3_aa: ASSADLYNEQF